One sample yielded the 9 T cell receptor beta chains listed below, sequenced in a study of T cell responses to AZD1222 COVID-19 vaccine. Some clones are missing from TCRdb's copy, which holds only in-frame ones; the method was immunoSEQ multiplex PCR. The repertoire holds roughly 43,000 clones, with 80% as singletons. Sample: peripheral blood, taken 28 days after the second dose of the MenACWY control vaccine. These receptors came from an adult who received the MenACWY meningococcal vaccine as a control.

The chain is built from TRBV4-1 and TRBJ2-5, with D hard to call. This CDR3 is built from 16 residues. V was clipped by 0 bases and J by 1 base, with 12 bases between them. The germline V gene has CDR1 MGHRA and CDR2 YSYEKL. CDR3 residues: CASSQDPARPQETQYF. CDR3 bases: TGCGCCAGCAGCCAAGATCCCGCCAGGCCCCAAGAGACCCAGTACTTC.

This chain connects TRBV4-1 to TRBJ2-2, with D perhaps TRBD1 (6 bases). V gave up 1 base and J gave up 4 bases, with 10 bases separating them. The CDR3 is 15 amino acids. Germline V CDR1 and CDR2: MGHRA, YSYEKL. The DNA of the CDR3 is TGCGCCAGCAGCCAAGCCGGACAGATCACCGGGGAGCTGTTTTTT. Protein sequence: CASSQAGQITGELFF.

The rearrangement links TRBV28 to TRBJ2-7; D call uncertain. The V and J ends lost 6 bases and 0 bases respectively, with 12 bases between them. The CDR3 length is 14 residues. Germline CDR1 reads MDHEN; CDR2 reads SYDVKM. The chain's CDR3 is CASSRGRSSYEQYF. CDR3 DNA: TGTGCCAGCAGCCGCGGACGGTCCTCCTACGAGCAGTACTTC. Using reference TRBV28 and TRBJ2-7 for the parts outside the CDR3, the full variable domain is DVKVTQSSRYLVKRTGEKVFLECVQDMDHENMFWYRQDPGLGLRLIYFSYDVKMKEKGDIPEGYSVSREKKERFSLILESASTNQTSMYLCASSRGRSSYEQYFGPGTRLTVT.

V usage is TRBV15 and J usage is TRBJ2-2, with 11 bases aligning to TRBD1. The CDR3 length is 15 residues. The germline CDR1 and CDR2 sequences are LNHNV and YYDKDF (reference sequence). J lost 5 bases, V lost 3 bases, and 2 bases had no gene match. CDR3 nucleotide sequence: TGTGCCACCAGCAGGGACAGGGGGCAGACCGGGGAGCTGTTTTTT. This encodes CATSRDRGQTGELFF.

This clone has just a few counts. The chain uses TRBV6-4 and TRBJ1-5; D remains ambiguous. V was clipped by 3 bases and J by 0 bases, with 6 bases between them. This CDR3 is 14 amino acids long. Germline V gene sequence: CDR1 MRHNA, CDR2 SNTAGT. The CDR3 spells CASSESFSNQPQHF. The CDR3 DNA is TGTGCCAGCAGTGAGTCCTTTAGCAATCAGCCCCAGCATTTT.

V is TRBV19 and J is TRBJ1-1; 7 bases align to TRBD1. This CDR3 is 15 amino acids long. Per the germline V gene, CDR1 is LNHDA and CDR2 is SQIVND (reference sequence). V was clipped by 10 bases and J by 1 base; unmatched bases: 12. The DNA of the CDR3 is TGTGCCACCGGTATCCCGGGACAGACGAACACTGAAGCTTTCTTT. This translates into CATGIPGQTNTEAFF.

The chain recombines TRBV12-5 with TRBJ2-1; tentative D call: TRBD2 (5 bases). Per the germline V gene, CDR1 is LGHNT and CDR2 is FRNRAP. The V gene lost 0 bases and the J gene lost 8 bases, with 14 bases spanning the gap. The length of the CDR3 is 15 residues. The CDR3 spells CASGLVRSRGHEQFF. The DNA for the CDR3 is TGTGCTAGTGGTTTGGTACGTTCTCGGGGTCATGAGCAGTTCTTC.

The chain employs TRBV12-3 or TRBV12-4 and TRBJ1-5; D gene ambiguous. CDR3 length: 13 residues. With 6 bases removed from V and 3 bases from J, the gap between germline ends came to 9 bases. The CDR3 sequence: CASSRAVNQPQHF. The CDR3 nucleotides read TGTGCCAGCAGCCGGGCGGTCAATCAGCCCCAGCATTTT.

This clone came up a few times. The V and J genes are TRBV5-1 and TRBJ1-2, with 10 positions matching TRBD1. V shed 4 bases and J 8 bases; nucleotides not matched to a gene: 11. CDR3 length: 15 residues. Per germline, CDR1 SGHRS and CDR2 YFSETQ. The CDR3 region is CASSLRQGAGRGYTF. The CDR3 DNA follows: TGCGCCAGCAGCCTCAGACAGGGGGCTGGTCGGGGCTACACCTTC.